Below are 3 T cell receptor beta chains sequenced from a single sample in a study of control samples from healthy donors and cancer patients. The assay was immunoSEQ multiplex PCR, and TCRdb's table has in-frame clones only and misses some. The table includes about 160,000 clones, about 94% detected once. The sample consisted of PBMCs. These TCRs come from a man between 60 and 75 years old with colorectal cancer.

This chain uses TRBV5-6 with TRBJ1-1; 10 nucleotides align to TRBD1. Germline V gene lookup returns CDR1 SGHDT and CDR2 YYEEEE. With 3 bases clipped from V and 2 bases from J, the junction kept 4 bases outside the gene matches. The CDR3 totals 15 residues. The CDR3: CASSWDRGENTEAFF. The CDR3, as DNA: TGTGCCAGCAGCTGGGACAGGGGCGAAAACACTGAAGCTTTCTTT.

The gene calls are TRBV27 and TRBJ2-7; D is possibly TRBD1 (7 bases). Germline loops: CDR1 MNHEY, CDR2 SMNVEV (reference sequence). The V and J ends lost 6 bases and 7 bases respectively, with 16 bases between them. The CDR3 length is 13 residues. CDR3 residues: CASRGGTDFEQYF. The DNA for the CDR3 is TGTGCCAGCAGAGGCGGGACAGACTTTGAGCAGTACTTC.

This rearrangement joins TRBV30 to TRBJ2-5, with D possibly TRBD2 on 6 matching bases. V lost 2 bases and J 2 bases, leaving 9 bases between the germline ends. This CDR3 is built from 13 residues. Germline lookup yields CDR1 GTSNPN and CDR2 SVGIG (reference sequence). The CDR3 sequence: CAWSRGTQETQYF. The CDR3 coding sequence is TGTGCCTGGAGTCGGGGGACGCAAGAGACCCAGTACTTC. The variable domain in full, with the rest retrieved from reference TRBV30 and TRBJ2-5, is SQTIHQWPATLVQPVGSPLSLECTVEGTSNPNLYWYRQAAGRGLQLLFYSVGIGQISSEVPQNLSASRPQDRQFILSSKKLLLSDSGFYLCAWSRGTQETQYFGPGTRLLVL.